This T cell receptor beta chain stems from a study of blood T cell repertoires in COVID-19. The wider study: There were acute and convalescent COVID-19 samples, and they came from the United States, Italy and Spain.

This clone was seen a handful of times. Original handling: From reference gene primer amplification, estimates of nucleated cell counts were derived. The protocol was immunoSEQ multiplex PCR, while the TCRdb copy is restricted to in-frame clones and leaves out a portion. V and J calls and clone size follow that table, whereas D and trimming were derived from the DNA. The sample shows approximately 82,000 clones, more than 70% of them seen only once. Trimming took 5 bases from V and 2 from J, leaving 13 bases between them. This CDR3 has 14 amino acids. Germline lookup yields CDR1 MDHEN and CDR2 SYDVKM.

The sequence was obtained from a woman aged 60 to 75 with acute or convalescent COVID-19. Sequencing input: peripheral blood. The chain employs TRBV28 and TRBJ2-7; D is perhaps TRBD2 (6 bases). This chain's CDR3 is CASSPSGDTYEQYF. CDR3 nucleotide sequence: TGTGCCAGCAGTCCCTCGGGAGACACCTACGAGCAGTACTTC. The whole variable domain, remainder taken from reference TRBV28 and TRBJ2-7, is DVKVTQSSRYLVKRTGEKVFLECVQDMDHENMFWYRQDPGLGLRLIYFSYDVKMKEKGDIPEGYSVSREKKERFSLILESASTNQTSMYLCASSPSGDTYEQYFGPGTRLTVT.